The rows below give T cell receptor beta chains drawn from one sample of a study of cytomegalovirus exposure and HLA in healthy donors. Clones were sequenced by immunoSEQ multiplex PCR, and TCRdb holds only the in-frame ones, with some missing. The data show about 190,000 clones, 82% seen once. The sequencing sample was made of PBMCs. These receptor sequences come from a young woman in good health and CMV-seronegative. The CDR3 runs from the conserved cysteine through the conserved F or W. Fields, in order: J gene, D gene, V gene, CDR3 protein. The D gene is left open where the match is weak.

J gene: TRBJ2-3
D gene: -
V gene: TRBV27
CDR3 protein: CASSLPSTNTDTQYF

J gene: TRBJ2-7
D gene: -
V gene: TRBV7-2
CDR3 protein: CASSLIDRPSYEQYF

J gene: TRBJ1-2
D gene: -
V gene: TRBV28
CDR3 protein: CASSAPGGGLGYGYTF

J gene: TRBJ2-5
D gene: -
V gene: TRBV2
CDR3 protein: CASSAASAGFETQYF

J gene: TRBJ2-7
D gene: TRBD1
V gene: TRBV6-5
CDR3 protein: CASGDHSGQVLEYF

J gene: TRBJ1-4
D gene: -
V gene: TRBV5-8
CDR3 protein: CASSTLVGGGESEKLFF

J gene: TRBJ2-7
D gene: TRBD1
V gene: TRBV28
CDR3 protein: CASSSDRPREQYF

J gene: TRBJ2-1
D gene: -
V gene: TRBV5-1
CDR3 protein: CASSLGRSSDEQFF

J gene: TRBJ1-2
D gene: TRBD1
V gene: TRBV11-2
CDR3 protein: CASSPIGTGGYTF

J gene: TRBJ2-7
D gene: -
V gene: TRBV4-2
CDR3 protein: CASSLAPPYEQYF

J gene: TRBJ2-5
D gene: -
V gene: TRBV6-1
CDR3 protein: CASSVQGKETQYF

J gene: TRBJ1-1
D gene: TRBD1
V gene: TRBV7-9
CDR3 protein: CASSLGTGQNTEAFF

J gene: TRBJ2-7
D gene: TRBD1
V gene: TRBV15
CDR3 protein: CATSRGLTGSDSYEQYF

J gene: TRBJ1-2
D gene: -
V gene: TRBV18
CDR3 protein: CASSARTDNYGYTF

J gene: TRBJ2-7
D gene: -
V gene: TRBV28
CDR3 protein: CASTKQGHEQYF

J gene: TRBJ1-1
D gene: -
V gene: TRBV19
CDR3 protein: CASSVQGMNTEAFF

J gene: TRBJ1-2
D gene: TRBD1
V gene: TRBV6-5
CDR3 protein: CASRGQGVYGYTF

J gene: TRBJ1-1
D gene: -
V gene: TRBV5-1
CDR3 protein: CASSLGQANTEAFF

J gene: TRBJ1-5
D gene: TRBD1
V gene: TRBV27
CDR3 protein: CASSLIGQGGSQPQHF

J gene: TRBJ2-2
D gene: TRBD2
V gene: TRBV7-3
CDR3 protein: CASSLTPNSRLAGNPTGELFF

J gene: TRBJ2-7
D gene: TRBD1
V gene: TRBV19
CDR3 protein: CASTPSQGAIYEQYF

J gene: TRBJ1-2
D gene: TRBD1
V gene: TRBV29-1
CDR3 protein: CSVGQGGGYGYTF

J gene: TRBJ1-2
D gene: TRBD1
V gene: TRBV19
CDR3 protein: CASSILGQGGILDGYTF

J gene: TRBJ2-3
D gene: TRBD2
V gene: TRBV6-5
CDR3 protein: CASSPSSGSTDTQYF

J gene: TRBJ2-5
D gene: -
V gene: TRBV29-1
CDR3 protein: CSVGGQFATQYF

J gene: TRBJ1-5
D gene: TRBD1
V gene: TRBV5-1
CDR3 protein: CASSSGTEGNQPQHF

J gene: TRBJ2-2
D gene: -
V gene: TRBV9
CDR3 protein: CASSVVPGNTGELFF

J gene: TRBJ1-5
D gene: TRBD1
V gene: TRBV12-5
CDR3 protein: CASLAGQGLASAQHF

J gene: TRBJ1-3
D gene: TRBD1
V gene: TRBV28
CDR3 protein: CASSLLGTGSLFSGNTIYF

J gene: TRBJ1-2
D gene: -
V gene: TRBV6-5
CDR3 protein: CASSYVGGGSYGYTF

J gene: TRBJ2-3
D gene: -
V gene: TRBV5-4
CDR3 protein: CASSPAGTSTDTQYF

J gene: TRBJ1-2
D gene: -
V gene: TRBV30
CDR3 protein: CAWKIIREGNYGYTF

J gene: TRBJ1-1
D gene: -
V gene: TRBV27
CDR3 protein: CASSPPGSVAFF

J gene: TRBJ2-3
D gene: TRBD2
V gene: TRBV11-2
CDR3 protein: CASSLGAWTSMADTQYF

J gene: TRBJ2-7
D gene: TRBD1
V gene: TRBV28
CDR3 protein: CASSLGDSQFDEQYF

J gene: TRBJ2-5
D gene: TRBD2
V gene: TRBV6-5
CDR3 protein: CASKGLVVETQYF

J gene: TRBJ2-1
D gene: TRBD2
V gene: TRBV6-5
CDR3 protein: CASSYSDSGVSGEQFF

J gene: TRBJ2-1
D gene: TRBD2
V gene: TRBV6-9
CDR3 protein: CARAPYQLAGERLSYNEQFF

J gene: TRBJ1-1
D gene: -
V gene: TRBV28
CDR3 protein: CASSTYLAPAFF

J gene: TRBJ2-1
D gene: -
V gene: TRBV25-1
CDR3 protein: CASSGLPNMGEAYNEQFF

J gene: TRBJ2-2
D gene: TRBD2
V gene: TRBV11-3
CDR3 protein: CASSPRGDTGELFF

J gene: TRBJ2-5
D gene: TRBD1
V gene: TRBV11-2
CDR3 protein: CASSLPGQGATSQYF

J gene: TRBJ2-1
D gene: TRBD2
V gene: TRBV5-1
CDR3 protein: CASSLVGLGTSNEQFF

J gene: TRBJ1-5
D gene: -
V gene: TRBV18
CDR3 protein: CASSTTRGQPQHF

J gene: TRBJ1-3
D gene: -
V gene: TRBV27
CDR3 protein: CASRGPEGRGNTIYF

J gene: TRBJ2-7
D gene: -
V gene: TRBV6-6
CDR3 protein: CASSYSADEQYF

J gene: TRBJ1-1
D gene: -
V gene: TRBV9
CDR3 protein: CASSVEDSYYMNTEAFF

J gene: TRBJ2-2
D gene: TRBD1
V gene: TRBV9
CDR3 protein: CASSAPGTGTTGELFF

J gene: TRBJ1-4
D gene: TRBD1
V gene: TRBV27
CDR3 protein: CASSSLLGTGMEKLFF

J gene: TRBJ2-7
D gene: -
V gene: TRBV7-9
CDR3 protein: CASSLAGSYEQYF

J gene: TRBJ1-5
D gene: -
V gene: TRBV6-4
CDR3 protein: CASSEQGVGNQPQHF

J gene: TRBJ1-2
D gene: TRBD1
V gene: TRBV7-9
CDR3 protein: CASSSEDRGVNYGYTF

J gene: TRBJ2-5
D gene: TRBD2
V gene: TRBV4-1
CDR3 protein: CASSQERAAGGLGETQYF

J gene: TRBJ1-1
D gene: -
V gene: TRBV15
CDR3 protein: CATSREGQGTEAFF

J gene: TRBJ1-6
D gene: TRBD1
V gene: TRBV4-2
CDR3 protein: CASSTGGSPLHF

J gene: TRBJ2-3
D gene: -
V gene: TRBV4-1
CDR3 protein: CASSQDGGTDTQYF

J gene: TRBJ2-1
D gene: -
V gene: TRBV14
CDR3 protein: CASSQGVWGGPRYSYNEQFF

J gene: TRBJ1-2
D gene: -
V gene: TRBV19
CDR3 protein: CASSPTRQANYGYTF

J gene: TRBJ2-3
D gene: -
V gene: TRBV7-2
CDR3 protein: CASSLGPGLQGDTQYF